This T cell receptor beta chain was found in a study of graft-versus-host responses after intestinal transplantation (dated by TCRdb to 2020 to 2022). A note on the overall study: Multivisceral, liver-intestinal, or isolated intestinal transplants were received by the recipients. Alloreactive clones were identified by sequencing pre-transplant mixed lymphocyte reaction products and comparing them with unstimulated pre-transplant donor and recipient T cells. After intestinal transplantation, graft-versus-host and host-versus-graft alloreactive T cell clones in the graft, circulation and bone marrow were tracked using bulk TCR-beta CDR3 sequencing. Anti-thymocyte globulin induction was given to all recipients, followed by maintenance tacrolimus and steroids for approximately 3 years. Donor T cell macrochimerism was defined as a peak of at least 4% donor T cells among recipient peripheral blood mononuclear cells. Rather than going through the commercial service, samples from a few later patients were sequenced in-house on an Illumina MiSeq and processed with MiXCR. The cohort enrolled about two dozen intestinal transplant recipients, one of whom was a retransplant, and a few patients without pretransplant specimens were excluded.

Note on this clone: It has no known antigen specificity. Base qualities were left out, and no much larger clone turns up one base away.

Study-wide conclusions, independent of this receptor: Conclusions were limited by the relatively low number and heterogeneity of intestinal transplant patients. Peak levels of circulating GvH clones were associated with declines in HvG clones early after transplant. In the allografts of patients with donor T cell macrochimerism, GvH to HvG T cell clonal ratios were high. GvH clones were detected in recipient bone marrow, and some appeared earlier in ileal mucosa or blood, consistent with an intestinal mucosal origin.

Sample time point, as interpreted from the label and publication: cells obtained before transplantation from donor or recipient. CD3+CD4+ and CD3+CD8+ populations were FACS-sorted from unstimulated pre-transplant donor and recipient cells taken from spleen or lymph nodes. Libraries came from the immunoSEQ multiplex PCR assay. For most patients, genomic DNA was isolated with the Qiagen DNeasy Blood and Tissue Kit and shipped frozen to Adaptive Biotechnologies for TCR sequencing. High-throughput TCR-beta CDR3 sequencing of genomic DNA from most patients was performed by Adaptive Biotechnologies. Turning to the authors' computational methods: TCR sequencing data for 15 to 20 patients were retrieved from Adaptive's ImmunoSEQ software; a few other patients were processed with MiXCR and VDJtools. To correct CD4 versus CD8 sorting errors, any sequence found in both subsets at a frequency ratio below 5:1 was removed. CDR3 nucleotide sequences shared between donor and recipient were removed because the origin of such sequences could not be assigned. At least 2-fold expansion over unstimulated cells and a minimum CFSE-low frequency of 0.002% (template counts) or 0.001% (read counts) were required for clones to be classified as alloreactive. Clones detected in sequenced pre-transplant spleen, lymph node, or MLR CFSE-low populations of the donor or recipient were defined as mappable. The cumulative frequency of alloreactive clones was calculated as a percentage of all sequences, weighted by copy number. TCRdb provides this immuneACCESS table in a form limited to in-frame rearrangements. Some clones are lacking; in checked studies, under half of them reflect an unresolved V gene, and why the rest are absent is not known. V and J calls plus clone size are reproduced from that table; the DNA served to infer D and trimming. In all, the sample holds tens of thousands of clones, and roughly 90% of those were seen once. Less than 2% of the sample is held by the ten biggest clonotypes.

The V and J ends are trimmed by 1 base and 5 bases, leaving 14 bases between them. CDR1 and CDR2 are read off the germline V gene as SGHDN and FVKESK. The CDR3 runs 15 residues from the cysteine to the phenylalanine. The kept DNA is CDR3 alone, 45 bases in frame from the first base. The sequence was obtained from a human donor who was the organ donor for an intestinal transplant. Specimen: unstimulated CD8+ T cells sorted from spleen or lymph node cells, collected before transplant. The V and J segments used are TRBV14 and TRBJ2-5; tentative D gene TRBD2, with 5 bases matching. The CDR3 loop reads CASSQGFRGWETQYF. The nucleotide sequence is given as TGTGCCAGCAGCCAAGGTTTCCGGGGATGGGAGACCCAGTACTTC.